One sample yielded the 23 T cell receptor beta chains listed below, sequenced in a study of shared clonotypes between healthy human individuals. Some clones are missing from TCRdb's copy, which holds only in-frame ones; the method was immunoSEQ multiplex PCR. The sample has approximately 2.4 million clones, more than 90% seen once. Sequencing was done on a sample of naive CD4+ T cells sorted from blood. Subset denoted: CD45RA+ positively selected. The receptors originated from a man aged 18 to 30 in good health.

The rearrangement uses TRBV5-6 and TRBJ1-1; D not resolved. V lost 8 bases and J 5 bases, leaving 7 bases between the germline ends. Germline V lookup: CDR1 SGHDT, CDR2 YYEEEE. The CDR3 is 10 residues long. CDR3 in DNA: TGTGCCAGTGGGAGGACTGAAGCTTTCTTT. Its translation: CASGRTEAFF.

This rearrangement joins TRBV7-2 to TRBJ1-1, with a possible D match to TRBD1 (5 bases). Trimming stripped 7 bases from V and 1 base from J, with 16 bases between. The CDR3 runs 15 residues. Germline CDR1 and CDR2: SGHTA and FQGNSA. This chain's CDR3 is CASTPWGRANTEAFF. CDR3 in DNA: TGTGCCAGCACCCCATGGGGCAGGGCGAACACTGAAGCTTTCTTT.

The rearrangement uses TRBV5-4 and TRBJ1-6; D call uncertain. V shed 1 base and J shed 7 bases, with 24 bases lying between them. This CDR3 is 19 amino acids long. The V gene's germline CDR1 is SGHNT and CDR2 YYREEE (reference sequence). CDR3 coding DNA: TGTGCCAGCAGCTTGTCTACATCTTTCGCCACATTGGCAAATTCACCCCTCCACTTT. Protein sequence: CASSLSTSFATLANSPLHF.

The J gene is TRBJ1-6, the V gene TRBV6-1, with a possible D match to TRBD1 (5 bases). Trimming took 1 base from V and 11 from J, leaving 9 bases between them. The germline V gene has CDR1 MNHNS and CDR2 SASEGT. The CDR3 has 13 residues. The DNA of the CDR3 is TGTGCCAGCAGTGAAGGTCGGACAACACCCCTCCACTTT. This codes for CASSEGRTTPLHF.

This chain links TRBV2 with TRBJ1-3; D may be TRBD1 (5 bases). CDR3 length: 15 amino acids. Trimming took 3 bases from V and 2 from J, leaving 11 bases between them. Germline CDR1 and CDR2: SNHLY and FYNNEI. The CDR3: CASSEGPIAGNTIYF. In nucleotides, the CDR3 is TGTGCCAGCAGTGAGGGGCCTATCGCTGGAAACACCATATATTTT.

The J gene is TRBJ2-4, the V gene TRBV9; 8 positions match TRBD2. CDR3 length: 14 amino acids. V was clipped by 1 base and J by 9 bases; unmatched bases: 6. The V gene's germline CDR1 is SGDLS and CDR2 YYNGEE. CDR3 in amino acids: CASSVSSRGGIQYF. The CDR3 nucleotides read TGTGCCAGCAGCGTAAGTTCCCGGGGGGGCATTCAGTACTTC.

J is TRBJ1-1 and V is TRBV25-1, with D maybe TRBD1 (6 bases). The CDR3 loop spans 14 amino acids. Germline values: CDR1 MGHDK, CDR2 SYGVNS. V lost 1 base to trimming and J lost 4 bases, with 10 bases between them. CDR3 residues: CASSESRGGTEAFF. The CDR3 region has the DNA TGTGCCAGCAGTGAATCCAGGGGAGGCACTGAAGCTTTCTTT.

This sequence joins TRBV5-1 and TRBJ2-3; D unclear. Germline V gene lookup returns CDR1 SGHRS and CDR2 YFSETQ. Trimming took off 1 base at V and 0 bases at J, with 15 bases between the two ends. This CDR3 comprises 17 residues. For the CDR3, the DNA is TGCGCCAGCAGCTTGAACGGCGGAGAACCTAGCACAGATACGCAGTATTTT. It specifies CASSLNGGEPSTDTQYF.

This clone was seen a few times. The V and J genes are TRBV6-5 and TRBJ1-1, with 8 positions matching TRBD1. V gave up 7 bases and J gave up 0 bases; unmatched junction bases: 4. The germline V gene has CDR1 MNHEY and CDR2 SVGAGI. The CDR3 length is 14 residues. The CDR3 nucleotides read TGTGCCAGCATCTCGACAGGGGTGAACACTGAAGCTTTCTTT. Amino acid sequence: CASISTGVNTEAFF.

The chain's CDR3 is CASNTGQEGTYEQYF. The CDR3 DNA follows: TGTGCCAGCAACACGGGACAGGAGGGAACCTACGAGCAGTACTTC. The chain employs TRBV6-1 and TRBJ2-7, with 8 bases fitting TRBD1. Germline loops: CDR1 MNHNS, CDR2 SASEGT. With 7 bases clipped from V and 2 bases from J, the junction kept 10 bases outside the gene matches. The CDR3 runs to 15 residues.

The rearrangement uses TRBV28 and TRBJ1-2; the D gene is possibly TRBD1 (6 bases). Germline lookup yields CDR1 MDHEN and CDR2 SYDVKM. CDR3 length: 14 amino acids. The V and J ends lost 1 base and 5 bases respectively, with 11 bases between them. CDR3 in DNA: TGTGCCAGCAGTTTATCTCAGGGGTGGTATGGCTACACCTTC. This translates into CASSLSQGWYGYTF.

The CDR3: CASSQNALQGNNSPLHF. The DNA of the CDR3 is TGCGCCAGCAGCCAAAATGCCTTACAGGGGAATAATTCACCCCTCCACTTT. The rearrangement joins TRBV4-3 to TRBJ1-6; 7 nucleotides agree with TRBD1. V lost 2 bases to trimming and J lost 5 bases; unmatched junction nucleotides: 9. This CDR3 has 17 residues. Germline V CDR1 and CDR2: LGHNA, YSLEER.

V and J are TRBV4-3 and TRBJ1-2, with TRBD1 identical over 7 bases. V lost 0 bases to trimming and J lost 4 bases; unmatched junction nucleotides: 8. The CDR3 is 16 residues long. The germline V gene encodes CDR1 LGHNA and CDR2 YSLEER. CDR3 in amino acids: CASSQDLGGAPYGYTF. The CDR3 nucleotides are TGCGCCAGCAGCCAAGATCTAGGGGGCGCCCCCTATGGCTACACCTTC.

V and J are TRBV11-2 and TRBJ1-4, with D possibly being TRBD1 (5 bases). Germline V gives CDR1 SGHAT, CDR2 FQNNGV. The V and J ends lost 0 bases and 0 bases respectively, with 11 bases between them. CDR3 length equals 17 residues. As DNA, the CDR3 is TGTGCCAGCAGCTTAGAGGGAAGGGGATCAACTAATGAAAAACTGTTTTTT. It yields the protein CASSLEGRGSTNEKLFF. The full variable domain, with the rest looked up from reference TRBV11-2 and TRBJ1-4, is EAGVAQSPRYKIIEKRQSVAFWCNPISGHATLYWYQQILGQGPKLLIQFQNNGVVDDSQLPKDRFSAERLKGVDSTLKIQPAKLEDSAVYLCASSLEGRGSTNEKLFFGSGTQLSVL.

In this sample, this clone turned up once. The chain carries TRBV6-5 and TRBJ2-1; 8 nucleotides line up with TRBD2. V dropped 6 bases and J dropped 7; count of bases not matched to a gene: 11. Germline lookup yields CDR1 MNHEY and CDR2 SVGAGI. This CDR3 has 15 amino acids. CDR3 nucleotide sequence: TGTGCCAGCAGAATGTTGCGGGGGGCCGCGAATGAGCAGTTCTTC. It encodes CASRMLRGAANEQFF.

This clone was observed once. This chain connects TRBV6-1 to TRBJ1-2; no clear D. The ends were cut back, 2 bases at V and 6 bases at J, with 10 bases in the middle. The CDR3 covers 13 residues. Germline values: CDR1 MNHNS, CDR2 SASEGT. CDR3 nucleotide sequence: TGTGCCAGCAGTGAAAGTCAGGTGCATGGCTACACCTTC. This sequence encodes CASSESQVHGYTF.

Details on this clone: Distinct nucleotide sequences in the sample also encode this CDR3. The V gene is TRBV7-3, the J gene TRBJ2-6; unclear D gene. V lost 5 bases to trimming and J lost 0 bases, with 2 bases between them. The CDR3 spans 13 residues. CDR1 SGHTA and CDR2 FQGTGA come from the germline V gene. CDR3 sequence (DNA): TGTGCCAGCAGCAACTCTGGGGCCAACGTCCTGACTTTC. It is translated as CASSNSGANVLTF. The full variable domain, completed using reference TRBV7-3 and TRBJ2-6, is GAGVSQTPSNKVTEKGKYVELRCDPISGHTALYWYRQSLGQGPEFLIYFQGTGAADDSGLPNDRFFAVRPEGSVSTLKIQRTERGDSAVYLCASSNSGANVLTFGAGSRLTVL.

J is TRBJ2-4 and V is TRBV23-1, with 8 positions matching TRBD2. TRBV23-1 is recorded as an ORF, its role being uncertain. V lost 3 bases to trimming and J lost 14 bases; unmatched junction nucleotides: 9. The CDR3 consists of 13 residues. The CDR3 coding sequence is TGCGCCAGCAGTCAGAGCGGGGGCCCCCCTGAGTACTTC. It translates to CASSQSGGPPEYF.

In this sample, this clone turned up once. This CDR3 reads CASSLTSGGWETQYF. The CDR3 DNA reads TGTGCCAGCAGTTTAACCAGCGGGGGATGGGAGACCCAGTACTTC. The rearrangement links TRBV28 to TRBJ2-5; 8 positions agree with TRBD2. Losses at the gene ends were 2 bases for V and 5 bases for J; bases not matched to a gene: 7. Per the germline V gene, CDR1 is MDHEN and CDR2 is SYDVKM. This CDR3 comprises 15 residues. Combining the CDR3 with reference TRBV28 and TRBJ2-5 gives the whole variable domain DVKVTQSSRYLVKRTGEKVFLECVQDMDHENMFWYRQDPGLGLRLIYFSYDVKMKEKGDIPEGYSVSREKKERFSLILESASTNQTSMYLCASSLTSGGWETQYFGPGTRLLVL.

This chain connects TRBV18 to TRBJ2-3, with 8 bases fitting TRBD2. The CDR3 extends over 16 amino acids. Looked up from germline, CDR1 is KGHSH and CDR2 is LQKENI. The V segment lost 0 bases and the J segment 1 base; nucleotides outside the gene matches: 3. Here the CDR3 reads CASSPPTAGGTDTQYF. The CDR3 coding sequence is TGTGCCAGCTCACCACCGACAGCGGGGGGCACAGATACGCAGTATTTT.

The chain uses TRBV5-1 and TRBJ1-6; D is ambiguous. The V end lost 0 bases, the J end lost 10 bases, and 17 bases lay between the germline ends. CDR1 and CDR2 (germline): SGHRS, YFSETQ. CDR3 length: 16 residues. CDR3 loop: CASSLVLQRFGSPLHF. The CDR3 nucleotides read TGCGCCAGCAGCTTGGTACTACAACGGTTCGGGTCACCCCTCCACTTT.

The CDR3 DNA reads as TGTGCCAGCAGCACCCCAGGGAAATCGGACCAATGGGGGCAGTACTTC. Protein sequence: CASSTPGKSDQWGQYF. The V and J genes are TRBV27 and TRBJ2-7, with D perhaps TRBD1 (5 bases). The CDR3 totals 16 residues. Germline V gene sequence: CDR1 MNHEY, CDR2 SMNVEV (reference sequence). V gave up 6 bases and J gave up 9 bases, with 27 bases separating them.

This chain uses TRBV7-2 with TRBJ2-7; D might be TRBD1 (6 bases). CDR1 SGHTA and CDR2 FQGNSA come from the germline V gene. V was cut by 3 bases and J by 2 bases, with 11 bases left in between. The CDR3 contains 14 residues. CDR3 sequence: CASSFTQGPYEQYF. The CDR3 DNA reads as TGTGCCAGCAGCTTTACACAGGGCCCCTACGAGCAGTACTTC.